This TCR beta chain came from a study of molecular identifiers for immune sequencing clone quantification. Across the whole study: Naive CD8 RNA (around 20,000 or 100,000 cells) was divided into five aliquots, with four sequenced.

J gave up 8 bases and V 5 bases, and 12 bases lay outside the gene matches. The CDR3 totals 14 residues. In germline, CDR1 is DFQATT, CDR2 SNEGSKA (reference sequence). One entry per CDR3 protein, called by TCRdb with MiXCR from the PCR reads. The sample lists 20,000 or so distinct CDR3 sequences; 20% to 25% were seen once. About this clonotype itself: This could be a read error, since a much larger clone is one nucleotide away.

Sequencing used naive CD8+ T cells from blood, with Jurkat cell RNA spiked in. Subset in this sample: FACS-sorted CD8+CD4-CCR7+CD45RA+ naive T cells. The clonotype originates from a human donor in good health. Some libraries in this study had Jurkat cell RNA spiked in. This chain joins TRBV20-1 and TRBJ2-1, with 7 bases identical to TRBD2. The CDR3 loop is CSASTGASGYEQFF. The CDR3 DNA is TGCAGTGCTTCTACCGGGGCTAGCGGTTATGAGCAGTTCTTC.